This TCR beta chain was retrieved from a study of T-cell memory formation after mild COVID-19. In this sample, this clonotype turned up a few times. TCRdb ran MiXCR on the 5' RACE reads and lists one entry per CDR3 protein. The sample records about 400,000 distinct CDR3 sequences, about 22% being singletons. V was trimmed by 7 bases and J by 3 bases, leaving 15 bases between them. The germline gives CDR1 KGHDR, CDR2 SFDVKD. The CDR3 sequence is 15 residues long. The chain couples TRBV24-1 to TRBJ2-1; D unclear. Sequenced: PBMCs or a T cell subset sorted from them (not recorded which). The sequence derives from an adult woman who had mild COVID-19 (a few samples of this study predate the infection). Cell type and time point are not known. The CDR3 DNA reads TGTGCCACCAGCTCACGCCAGGAGAACTACAATGAGCAGTTCTTC. This translates into CATSSRQENYNEQFF.